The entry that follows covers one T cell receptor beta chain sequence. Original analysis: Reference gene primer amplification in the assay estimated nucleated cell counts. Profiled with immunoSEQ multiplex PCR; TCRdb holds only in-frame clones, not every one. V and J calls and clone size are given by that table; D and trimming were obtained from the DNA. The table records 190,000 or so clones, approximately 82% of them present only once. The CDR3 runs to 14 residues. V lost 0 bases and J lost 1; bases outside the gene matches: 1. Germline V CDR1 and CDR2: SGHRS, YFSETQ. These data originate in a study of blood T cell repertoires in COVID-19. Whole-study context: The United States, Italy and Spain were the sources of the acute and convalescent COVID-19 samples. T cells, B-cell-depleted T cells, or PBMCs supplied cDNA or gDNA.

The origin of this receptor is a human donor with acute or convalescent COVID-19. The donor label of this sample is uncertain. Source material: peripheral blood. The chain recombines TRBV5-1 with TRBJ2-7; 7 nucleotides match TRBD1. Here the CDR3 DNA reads TGCGCCAGCAGCTTGGAGGACAGGTCCTACGAGCAGTACTTC. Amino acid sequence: CASSLEDRSYEQYF.